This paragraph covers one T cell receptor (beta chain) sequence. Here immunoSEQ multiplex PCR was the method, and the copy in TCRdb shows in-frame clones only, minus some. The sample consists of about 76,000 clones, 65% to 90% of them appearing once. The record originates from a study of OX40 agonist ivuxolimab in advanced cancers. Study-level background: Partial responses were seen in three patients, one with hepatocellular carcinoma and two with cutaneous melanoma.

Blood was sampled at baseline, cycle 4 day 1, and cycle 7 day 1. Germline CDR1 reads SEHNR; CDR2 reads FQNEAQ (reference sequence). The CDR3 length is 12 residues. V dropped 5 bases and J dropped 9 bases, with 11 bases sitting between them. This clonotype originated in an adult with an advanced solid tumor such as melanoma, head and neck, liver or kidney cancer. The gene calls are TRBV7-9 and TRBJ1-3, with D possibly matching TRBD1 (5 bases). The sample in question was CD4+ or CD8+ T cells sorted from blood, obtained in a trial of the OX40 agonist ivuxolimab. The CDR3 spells CASSAGGTTIYF. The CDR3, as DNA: TGTGCCAGCAGCGCCGGGGGGACCACCATATATTTT.